Below are 29 T cell receptor beta chains sequenced from a single sample in a study of CD8 T cells in Susac syndrome. An input of about 0.5 to 1 ug of RNA was subjected to reverse transcription using random hexamers. One entry per CDR3 protein, called by TCRdb with MiXCR from the immunoSEQ multiplex PCR reads. The data show about 300,000 distinct CDR3 sequences, with about 91% seen just once and approximately 0.2% held by the top ten. The sequenced sample was CD8+ T cells from PBMCs. The receptors here all came from a human donor with multiple sclerosis.

This clonotype was observed once. The chain couples TRBV30 to TRBJ2-1, with D unclear. This CDR3 region has 13 residues. Germline-derived CDR1 and CDR2 are GTSNPN and SVGIG (reference sequence). V was cut by 3 bases and J by 6 bases, with 12 bases left in between. CDR3 DNA sequence: TGTGCCTGGAGCGCATTACTCCTCAATGAGCAGTTCTTC. Translated, it gives CAWSALLLNEQFF.

The chain couples TRBV2 to TRBJ2-7; 15 nucleotides line up with TRBD2. The germline CDR1 and CDR2 sequences are SNHLY and FYNNEI. The CDR3 is 17 residues long. The junction had 11 bases not matched to a gene; V was cut back by 6 bases and J by 5 bases. CDR3 sequence (DNA): TGTGCCAGCAGAGTCACCGGGACTAGCGGGAGGATCGACGAGCAGTACTTC. This encodes CASRVTGTSGRIDEQYF.

The J gene is TRBJ1-2, the V gene TRBV27; maybe TRBD1 (5 bases). Deletions cut 2 bases from V and 8 bases from J, with 15 bases between. The germline gives CDR1 MNHEY, CDR2 SMNVEV (reference sequence). The CDR3 is 14 residues long. CDR3 nucleotide sequence: TGTGCCAGCAGTTTAACTCCGGGGGGGTCCGGCTACACCTTC. Amino acid sequence: CASSLTPGGSGYTF.

The CDR3 region is CASSQVTGKRWTEAFF. In nucleotides, the CDR3 is TGTGCCAGCAGCCAAGTTACGGGGAAGAGATGGACTGAAGCTTTCTTT. The genes are TRBV14 and TRBJ1-1; no definite D call. This CDR3 is 16 amino acids long. Trimming took off 1 base at V and 5 bases at J, with 17 bases between the two ends. Germline CDR1 SGHDN, CDR2 FVKESK.

The chain has TRBV25-1 and TRBJ1-4; D is ambiguous. CDR3 length: 18 amino acids. Germline CDR1 MGHDK, CDR2 SYGVNS. Trimming pared 2 bases from V and 5 bases from J, leaving 21 bases between. In DNA, the CDR3 is TGTGCCAGCAGTGAAGGACTTCTCACAACCCGTTTAAATGAAAAACTGTTTTTT. It yields the protein CASSEGLLTTRLNEKLFF.

The chain joins TRBV12-3 or TRBV12-4 to TRBJ2-7; D uncertain. V gave up 6 bases and J gave up 3 bases, with 12 bases separating them. CDR3 length equals 13 residues. The CDR3 reads CASRPDMRYEQYF. DNA of the CDR3: TGTGCCAGCAGACCCGACATGCGCTACGAGCAGTACTTC.

This chain uses TRBV2 with TRBJ1-2; no firm D call. Trimming removed 2 bases at V and 3 bases at J, with 10 bases between. Germline loops: CDR1 SNHLY, CDR2 FYNNEI. This CDR3 has 14 amino acids. CDR3 residues: CASSERVNYYGYTF. In DNA, the CDR3 is TGTGCCAGCAGTGAAAGGGTGAATTACTATGGCTACACCTTC.

In its sample, this clonotype was seen a few times. The V gene is TRBV6-5, the J gene TRBJ2-1, with a tentative D call TRBD1 (6 bases). Germline CDR1 and CDR2: MNHEY and SVGAGI. The CDR3 length is 14 residues. Trimming pared 5 bases from V and 4 bases from J, leaving 12 bases between. In DNA form, the CDR3 reads TGTGCCAGCAGTGAGGACAGCATATACAATGAGCAGTTCTTC. Translation gives CASSEDSIYNEQFF.

This clonotype was detected a few times. This chain's CDR3 is CASSYRTPSSYEQYF. The CDR3 DNA follows: TGTGCCAGCAGTTACAGGACCCCAAGCTCCTACGAGCAGTACTTC. The rearrangement links TRBV6-2 or TRBV6-3 to TRBJ2-7; D not certain. Germline V gene sequence: CDR1 MNHEY, CDR2 SVGEGT. This CDR3 is built from 15 residues. V was pared by 2 bases and J by 0 bases, with 11 bases between.

V and J are TRBV21-1 and TRBJ2-7. TRBV21-1 is flagged as a pseudogene. The CDR3 totals 15 residues. This CDR3 reads CASSKARRQLYEQYF. The CDR3 coding sequence is TGTGCCAGCAGCAAAGCACGGCGACAGCTCTACGAGCAGTACTTC.

This chain links TRBV28 with TRBJ1-5, with a possible D match to TRBD1 (6 bases). CDR3 length equals 19 residues. Trimming stripped 5 bases from V and 2 bases from J, with 25 bases between. Looked up from germline, CDR1 is MDHEN and CDR2 is SYDVKM. CDR3 residues: CASSPPVPGAGLGNQPQHF. Written as DNA, the CDR3 is TGTGCCAGCAGTCCACCGGTCCCGGGGGCCGGCTTGGGCAATCAGCCCCAGCATTTT.

V gene TRBV6-2 or TRBV6-3 combines with J gene TRBJ2-1, with 13 bases lining up with TRBD2. There are 14 residues in the CDR3. Trimming removed 4 bases from V and 8 bases from J; junction bases left unmatched: 2. Looked up from germline, CDR1 is MNHEY and CDR2 is SVGEGT. This chain's CDR3 is CASSWGLAGYEQFF. In DNA form, the CDR3 reads TGTGCCAGCAGTTGGGGACTAGCGGGATATGAGCAGTTCTTC.

The V and J genes are TRBV19 and TRBJ2-7; D gene ambiguous. V was cut by 3 bases and J by 3 bases, with 15 bases left in between. Germline V gene lookup returns CDR1 LNHDA and CDR2 SQIVND (reference sequence). There are 15 residues in the CDR3. CDR3 region: CASSIRFDTLYEQYF. CDR3 DNA sequence: TGTGCCAGTAGTATCCGATTTGACACCCTCTACGAGCAGTACTTC.

The chain carries TRBV19 and TRBJ2-7; D is unresolved. The length of the CDR3 is 13 residues. V lost 2 bases and J lost 2, with 7 bases in between. Germline values: CDR1 LNHDA, CDR2 SQIVND (reference sequence). The CDR3 sequence is CASSIRVAYEQYF. For the CDR3, the DNA is TGTGCCAGTAGTATAAGGGTGGCCTACGAGCAGTACTTC.

The gene calls are TRBV28 and TRBJ1-4; 8 bases fit TRBD1. CDR3 length: 14 residues. Trimming took 2 bases from V and 7 from J; bases not matched to a gene: 3. Germline assignment: CDR1 MDHEN and CDR2 SYDVKM. CDR3 nucleotides: TGTGCCAGCAGTTTAAACAGGGGGTTTGAAAAACTGTTTTTT. Protein sequence: CASSLNRGFEKLFF. Full variable domain (outside the CDR3, taken from reference TRBV28 and TRBJ1-4): DVKVTQSSRYLVKRTGEKVFLECVQDMDHENMFWYRQDPGLGLRLIYFSYDVKMKEKGDIPEGYSVSREKKERFSLILESASTNQTSMYLCASSLNRGFEKLFFGSGTQLSVL.

The CDR3 loop reads CASSQEASRSEKLFF. CDR3 in DNA: TGCGCCAGCAGCCAAGAGGCCAGTCGTAGTGAAAAACTGTTTTTT. This sequence joins TRBV4-3 and TRBJ1-4, with D unresolved. This CDR3 region has 15 residues. Germline V lookup: CDR1 LGHNA, CDR2 YSLEER. V dropped 0 bases and J dropped 7 bases, with 12 bases sitting between them.

This clonotype was detected a few times. The chain uses TRBV28 and TRBJ2-7, with D perhaps TRBD2 (6 bases). The germline gives CDR1 MDHEN, CDR2 SYDVKM. This CDR3 is built from 13 residues. Between the trimmed V and J ends, which lost 7 bases and 5 bases, there was a span of 15 bases. The CDR3 loop reads CASTGGDPNEQYF. In nucleotides, the CDR3 is TGTGCCAGCACCGGCGGGGATCCAAACGAGCAGTACTTC.

The rearrangement uses TRBV19 and TRBJ2-7; 12 nucleotides agree with TRBD2. The V gene's germline CDR1 is LNHDA and CDR2 SQIVND (reference sequence). The junction had 5 bases not matched to a gene; V was cut back by 3 bases and J by 2 bases. The CDR3 has 16 amino acids. The DNA for the CDR3 is TGTGCCAGTAGTATCTCTAGCGGGAGGGCCGCCTACGAGCAGTACTTC. Translating gives CASSISSGRAAYEQYF.

This chain connects TRBV5-1 to TRBJ2-1, with 13 bases aligning to TRBD2. The CDR3 spans 17 residues. With 4 bases clipped from V and 2 bases from J, the junction kept 6 bases outside the gene matches. CDR1 SGHRS and CDR2 YFSETQ come from the germline V gene. The CDR3 DNA follows: TGCGCCAGCAGCGCAGGGACTAGCGGGACCACCTACAATGAGCAGTTCTTC. Its protein is CASSAGTSGTTYNEQFF.

V gene TRBV12-3 or TRBV12-4 combines with J gene TRBJ1-2, with no clear D. The CDR3 is made up of 13 amino acids. V was clipped by 1 base and J by 6 bases, with 9 bases between them. The CDR3 nucleotides are TGTGCCAGCAGTTTAGGTGGGCACGATGGCTACACCTTC. It translates to CASSLGGHDGYTF.

This rearrangement joins TRBV28 to TRBJ2-3; 8 nucleotides agree with TRBD2. V shed 5 bases, J shed 2 bases, and the junction held 9 bases outside the gene matches. The CDR3 is 16 residues long. The germline V gene encodes CDR1 MDHEN and CDR2 SYDVKM. CDR3 bases: TGTGCCAGCAGTCTCCCTCGCGGGGGGAACACAGATACGCAGTATTTT. Protein sequence: CASSLPRGGNTDTQYF.

This clonotype appeared a single time. The rearrangement joins TRBV29-1 to TRBJ2-5; tentatively, D is TRBD1 or TRBD2 (6 bases each). V lost 5 bases to trimming and J lost 5 bases, with 15 bases between them. There are 13 residues in the CDR3. The germline V gene has CDR1 SQVTM and CDR2 ANQGSEA. CDR3 sequence reads: CSVRTGAQETQYF. The DNA of the CDR3 is TGCAGCGTTAGGACGGGGGCTCAGGAGACCCAGTACTTC. Filled out from reference TRBV29-1 and TRBJ2-5, the complete variable domain reads SAVISQKPSRDICQRGTSLTIQCQVDSQVTMMFWYRQQPGQSLTLIATANQGSEATYESGFVIDKFPISRPNLTFSTLTVSNMSPEDSSIYLCSVRTGAQETQYFGPGTRLLVL.

As DNA, the CDR3 is TGTGCCAGCAGCGGCGGACTAGCGGACTACGAGCAGTACTTC. This sequence encodes CASSGGLADYEQYF. The rearrangement uses TRBV9 and TRBJ2-7; 10 bases align to TRBD2. CDR3 length equals 14 residues. CDR1 is SGDLS and CDR2 is YYNGEE in the germline V gene. Unmatched junction bases numbered 3, after V lost 3 bases and J lost 3 bases.

This clonotype was picked up a small number of times. The chain recombines TRBV6-5 with TRBJ2-7; D is possibly TRBD1 (6 bases). The CDR3 is made up of 13 amino acids. CDR1 MNHEY and CDR2 SVGAGI come from the germline V gene. Trimming removed 4 bases at V and 5 bases at J, with 12 bases between. CDR3 region: CASSWGQRNEQYF. In DNA form, the CDR3 reads TGTGCCAGCAGTTGGGGGCAGCGTAACGAGCAGTACTTC.

This chain joins TRBV9 and TRBJ2-5, with 11 positions matching TRBD2. CDR3 length: 15 amino acids. Trimming removed 2 bases from V and 4 bases from J; junction bases left unmatched: 4. Germline-derived CDR1 and CDR2 are SGDLS and YYNGEE. The CDR3 DNA sequence: TGTGCCAGCAGCGTTAGCGGGGGGGCCAGAGAGACCCAGTACTTC. Translating gives CASSVSGGARETQYF.

This clonotype was seen only once. The chain links TRBV27 to TRBJ2-7, with D possibly matching TRBD2 (7 bases). This CDR3 contains 17 residues. Germline V gives CDR1 MNHEY, CDR2 SMNVEV (reference sequence). V was pared by 1 base and J by 1 base, with 17 bases between. The CDR3 nucleotides are TGTGCCAGCAGTTTATTGGGGTTTGGGGGGGCATCCTACGAGCAGTACTTC. Encoded protein: CASSLLGFGGASYEQYF.

The chain employs TRBV2 and TRBJ1-3, with 9 bases lining up with TRBD1. Trimming removed 6 bases from V and 0 bases from J; junction bases left unmatched: 3. Germline V lookup: CDR1 SNHLY, CDR2 FYNNEI. There are 15 residues in the CDR3. CDR3 DNA sequence: TGTGCCAGCAGCGGGACAGGGCCCTCTGGAAACACCATATATTTT. This encodes CASSGTGPSGNTIYF.

The genes are TRBV30 and TRBJ1-4; 8 bases agree with TRBD1. Trimming at V came to 2 bases and at J to 8 bases, leaving 7 bases not matched to a gene. Germline CDR1 reads GTSNPN; CDR2 reads SVGIG (reference sequence). This CDR3 is built from 14 residues. Written as DNA, the CDR3 is TGTGCCTGGAGTAGGGACAGGTCGCCCGAAAAACTGTTTTTT. This translates into CAWSRDRSPEKLFF.

This clonotype was counted a single time. The V gene is TRBV4-2, the J gene TRBJ1-3; D gene uncertain. There are 15 residues in the CDR3. Trimming removed 0 bases from V and 3 bases from J, with 9 bases in between. Looked up from germline, CDR1 is LGHNA and CDR2 is YNFKEQ. CDR3 residues: CASSQEFPSGNTIYF. CDR3 nucleotide sequence: TGTGCCAGCAGCCAAGAATTTCCGAGTGGAAACACCATATATTTT.